The 10 T cell receptor beta chains given below trace back to one sample, sequenced in a study of identical twins. TCRdb ran MiXCR on the 5' RACE reads and lists one entry per CDR3 protein. This sample carries over 200,000 distinct CDR3 sequences, 6.5% of them seen once, and the ten largest clones take more than 12%. These data were also reused for a study on T cells expressing NK-cell markers.

Sequencing was done on a sample of CD8+ T cells sorted from blood. The receptors derive from a woman younger than 30 in good health.

The chain is built from TRBV27 and TRBJ1-4, with D unresolved. Germline loops: CDR1 MNHEY, CDR2 SMNVEV (reference sequence). V lost 3 bases and J lost 8, with 13 bases in between. CDR3 length: 14 amino acids. The CDR3 nucleotides read TGTGCCAGCAGTTTTGAACGCATGGGGGAAAAACTGTTTTTT. Amino acids: CASSFERMGEKLFF.

This clonotype was counted a few times. The rearrangement links TRBV30 to TRBJ2-1; TRBD2 aligns across 7 bases. The CDR3 runs 12 residues. The V gene's germline CDR1 is GTSNPN and CDR2 SVGIG (reference sequence). The J segment lost 3 bases and the V segment lost 7 bases, leaving 3 bases of the junction unmatched. The CDR3 DNA follows: TGTGCCTCATGGGACTACTACAATGAGCAGTTCTTC. As protein: CASWDYYNEQFF.

This clonotype was seen a few times. The rearrangement joins TRBV5-6 to TRBJ1-1, with 9 bases fitting TRBD1. V shed 4 bases and J 12 bases; nucleotides not matched to a gene: 13. This CDR3 has 14 residues. Germline CDR1 SGHDT, CDR2 YYEEEE. The CDR3 nucleotides read TGTGCCAGCAGCGGGGGTTACCGGGACAGGGAAACTTTCTTT. As protein: CASSGGYRDRETFF.

This clonotype came up a few times. V gene TRBV9 combines with J gene TRBJ1-2; 8 positions match TRBD1. The CDR3 contains 15 residues. V was pared by 3 bases and J by 8 bases, with 12 bases of the junction left unmatched. Germline values: CDR1 SGDLS, CDR2 YYNGEE. The CDR3 protein is CASSGTGQGVRGYTF. The CDR3, as DNA: TGTGCCAGCAGCGGAACAGGACAGGGTGTAAGAGGCTACACCTTC.

This clonotype was seen a few times. The chain recombines TRBV6-1 with TRBJ2-1; weak D call: TRBD1 (6 bases). The CDR3 contains 13 residues. The germline V gene encodes CDR1 MNHNS and CDR2 SASEGT. Trimming shortened V by 6 bases and J by 7 bases, and 13 bases separated the two germline ends. CDR3 region: CASRQGRGNEQFF. The CDR3 DNA reads TGTGCCAGCAGGCAGGGCAGGGGAAATGAGCAGTTCTTC.

This clonotype occurred many times. V and J are TRBV6-5 and TRBJ2-3; 10 bases agree with TRBD1. This CDR3 contains 15 residues. With 2 bases clipped from V and 2 bases from J, the junction kept 1 base outside the gene matches. From germline, CDR1 is MNHEY and CDR2 SVGAGI. CDR3 region: CASSYGTGVTDTQYF. As DNA, the CDR3 is TGTGCCAGCAGTTACGGGACAGGGGTCACAGATACGCAGTATTTT.

This clonotype occurred many times. The genes are TRBV6-2 or TRBV6-3 and TRBJ1-4, with D possibly being TRBD1 (6 bases). V was shortened by 6 bases and J by 7 bases, with 21 bases between the two germline ends. The CDR3 sequence is 16 residues long. Germline V gene data show CDR1 as MNHEY and CDR2 as SVGEGT. The CDR3 nucleotides are TGTGCCAGCAGCGAGCGACTAACAGGGATAAGTGAAAAACTGTTTTTT. It encodes CASSERLTGISEKLFF.

The rearrangement links TRBV19 to TRBJ2-1; D remains ambiguous. The CDR3 contains 12 residues. V shed 1 base and J shed 9 bases, with 7 bases lying between them. Germline V gene lookup returns CDR1 LNHDA and CDR2 SQIVND (reference sequence). Written as DNA, the CDR3 is TGTGCCAGTAGTATAGTGTACGGTGAGCAGTTCTTC. This sequence encodes CASSIVYGEQFF. The variable domain in full, with the rest retrieved from reference TRBV19 and TRBJ2-1, is DGGITQSPKYLFRKEGQNVTLSCEQNLNHDAMYWYRQDPGQGLRLIYYSQIVNDFQKGDIAEGYSVSREKKESFPLTVTSAQKNPTAFYLCASSIVYGEQFFGPGTRLTVL.

This chain links TRBV4-1 with TRBJ2-1; 9 nucleotides line up with TRBD2. The CDR3 runs to 16 residues. CDR1 is MGHRA and CDR2 is YSYEKL in the germline V gene. Trimming at V came to 3 bases and at J to 6 bases, leaving 9 bases not matched to a gene. This chain's CDR3 is CASSHQAGGDGNEQFF. The CDR3 DNA reads as TGCGCCAGCAGCCACCAAGCGGGGGGCGACGGCAATGAGCAGTTCTTC.

There are many counts of this clonotype. CDR3 DNA sequence: TGTGCCAGCAGCCAAGAGTACGAGCAGTACTTC. Translated, it gives CASSQEYEQYF. This rearrangement joins TRBV3-1 to TRBJ2-7; no firm D call. Germline CDR1 and CDR2: LGHDT and YNNKEL (reference sequence). V was shortened by 0 bases and J by 4 bases, with 1 base between the two germline ends. This CDR3 has 11 residues.